Below, 30 T cell receptor beta chains from the same sample are listed, as sequenced in a study of graft-versus-host responses after intestinal transplantation. Assay used: immunoSEQ multiplex PCR; TCRdb lists only in-frame clones, some missing. The repertoire has more than 25,000 clones, about 92% of them found once; the top ten carry 0.53%. This specimen consisted of PBMCs, obtained 18 days after transplant. These receptors originate from a human patient who received an intestinal transplant, so some T cells may come from the graft donor.

The rearrangement links TRBV27 to TRBJ1-1, with 7 bases lining up with TRBD1. The CDR3 contains 16 residues. Unmatched junction bases numbered 10, after V lost 5 bases and J lost 1 base. Germline V lookup: CDR1 MNHEY, CDR2 SMNVEV (reference sequence). In nucleotides, the CDR3 is TGTGCCAGCAGTCCTCCCGACAGGGCAGGGAACACTGAAGCTTTCTTT. Amino acid sequence: CASSPPDRAGNTEAFF.

The chain recombines TRBV19 with TRBJ2-5, with a possible D match to TRBD2 (6 bases). V gave up 5 bases and J gave up 4 bases, with 14 bases separating them. CDR3 length: 14 amino acids. CDR1 and CDR2 (germline): LNHDA, SQIVND (reference sequence). In DNA form, the CDR3 reads TGTGCCAGTAGTTTTCGGGGAGGACTAGAGACCCAGTACTTC. Translated, it gives CASSFRGGLETQYF.

The chain uses TRBV6-5 and TRBJ1-1, with D perhaps matching TRBD1 (5 bases). V lost 6 bases to trimming and J lost 0 bases, with 11 bases between them. Germline loops: CDR1 MNHEY, CDR2 SVGAGI. The CDR3 length is 14 residues. The CDR3 DNA sequence: TGTGCCAGCAGGGGGGTACAGATGAACACTGAAGCTTTCTTT. Translated: CASRGVQMNTEAFF.

This clone was seen just once. This chain joins TRBV5-1 and TRBJ2-3, with TRBD1 matching 7 bases. This CDR3 has 15 residues. The V segment lost 0 bases and the J segment 8 bases; nucleotides outside the gene matches: 9. Germline-derived CDR1 and CDR2 are SGHRS and YFSETQ. The CDR3, as DNA: TGCGCCAGCAGCTTGGACAGGGGCCGCTTTTTTACGCAGTATTTT. Residues: CASSLDRGRFFTQYF.

The chain is built from TRBV9 and TRBJ2-1, with 9 bases fitting TRBD1. Trimming removed 4 bases from V and 6 bases from J; junction bases left unmatched: 8. Germline loops: CDR1 SGDLS, CDR2 YYNGEE. The CDR3 covers 15 residues. The CDR3 protein is CASSIQGAHGNEQFF. The DNA for the CDR3 is TGTGCCAGCAGCATACAGGGGGCGCACGGCAATGAGCAGTTCTTC.

The chain combines TRBV7-8 with TRBJ2-6; D is possibly TRBD2 (6 bases). This CDR3 comprises 19 residues. Germline-derived CDR1 and CDR2 are SGHVS and FQNEAQ. The V and J ends lost 4 bases and 1 base respectively, with 20 bases between them. CDR3 nucleotides: TGTGCCAGCAGCTCGCGCCCCGGGAGTCTTCCGTCTGGGGCCAACGTCCTGACTTTC. Translated: CASSSRPGSLPSGANVLTF.

In nucleotides, the CDR3 is TGTGCCAGTAGTATAGAGGGGGGACTTTCTACCCTGTTTTTT. Translating it yields CASSIEGGLSTLFF. The chain couples TRBV19 to TRBJ2-2; maybe TRBD2 (6 bases). Trimming stripped 0 bases from V and 14 bases from J, with 16 bases between. The CDR3 runs to 14 residues. Germline CDR1 is LNHDA and CDR2 is SQIVND (reference sequence).

V is TRBV20-1 and J is TRBJ2-2; D unclear. Trimming removed 3 bases at V and 6 bases at J, with 5 bases between. Germline loops: CDR1 DFQATT, CDR2 SNEGSKA (reference sequence). This CDR3 has 11 residues. The CDR3 here is CSARGAGELFF. DNA of the CDR3: TGCAGTGCTAGGGGCGCCGGGGAGCTGTTTTTT.

The rearrangement links TRBV28 to TRBJ2-2, with D possibly matching TRBD2 (5 bases). This CDR3 has 13 residues. Deletions cut 5 bases from V and 7 bases from J, with 11 bases between. The germline V gene encodes CDR1 MDHEN and CDR2 SYDVKM. The CDR3, as DNA: TGTGCCAGCAGTATCCCCGGGGTCGGGGAGCTGTTTTTT. Protein: CASSIPGVGELFF.

The chain combines TRBV6-1 with TRBJ2-3; D might be TRBD2 (6 bases). Deletions cut 2 bases from V and 3 bases from J, with 18 bases between. CDR3 length equals 17 residues. CDR1 MNHNS and CDR2 SASEGT come from the germline V gene. Here the CDR3 DNA reads TGTGCCAGCAGTGAAAGAGGTGTGGGACTCATAACAGATACGCAGTATTTT. Translating gives CASSERGVGLITDTQYF.

This rearrangement joins TRBV5-1 to TRBJ1-2; D gene unclear. V was clipped by 0 bases and J by 4 bases, with 16 bases between them. This CDR3 spans 16 amino acids. Germline V gene lookup returns CDR1 SGHRS and CDR2 YFSETQ. The CDR3 coding sequence is TGCGCCAGCAGCTTGGGAAGGGATAGGTCTCCCTATGGCTACACCTTC. Translating gives CASSLGRDRSPYGYTF.

This chain links TRBV9 with TRBJ2-1; a possible D gene is TRBD1 (7 bases). V lost 5 bases, J lost 1 base, and 13 bases lay in between. The CDR3 contains 15 residues. The germline V gene has CDR1 SGDLS and CDR2 YYNGEE. As DNA, the CDR3 is TGTGCCAGCAGTGAGGGGGGACAGTCCTACAATGAGCAGTTCTTC. Translating gives CASSEGGQSYNEQFF.

The chain couples TRBV7-2 to TRBJ2-5, with 8 bases lining up with TRBD2. The V gene's germline CDR1 is SGHTA and CDR2 FQGNSA. CDR3 size: 14 residues. Trimming at V came to 7 bases and at J to 3 bases, leaving 7 bases not matched to a gene. CDR3 sequence (DNA): TGTGCCAGCACGATCGGGGGGGGGAAAGAGACCCAGTACTTC. It specifies CASTIGGGKETQYF.

The gene calls are TRBV30 and TRBJ1-6, with D unresolved. The CDR3 consists of 11 residues. Germline-derived CDR1 and CDR2 are GTSNPN and SVGIG (reference sequence). Trimming left V 0 bases short and J 11 bases short, with 5 bases between. Here the CDR3 DNA reads TGTGCCTGGAGTGTACGGGCACCCCTCCACTTT. This translates into CAWSVRAPLHF.

The chain has TRBV9 and TRBJ1-3; no clear D gene. The germline CDR1 and CDR2 sequences are SGDLS and YYNGEE. The CDR3 extends over 12 amino acids. Trimming shortened V by 4 bases and J by 6 bases, and 8 bases separated the two germline ends. CDR3 in amino acids: CASSPSKNTIYF. In nucleotides, the CDR3 is TGTGCCAGCAGCCCCTCAAAAAACACCATATATTTT.

This rearrangement joins TRBV6-6 to TRBJ2-1, with 10 bases that match TRBD2. CDR1 and CDR2 (germline): MNHNY, SVGAGI (reference sequence). CDR3 length: 16 residues. V lost 6 bases to trimming and J lost 5 bases; unmatched junction nucleotides: 10. The CDR3 loop is CASRWGVAGGNNEQFF. The DNA for the CDR3 is TGTGCCAGCAGATGGGGAGTAGCGGGGGGCAACAATGAGCAGTTCTTC.

The rearrangement links TRBV2 to TRBJ1-1; D remains ambiguous. V was pared by 7 bases and J by 3 bases, with 12 bases between. The CDR3 covers 13 residues. Germline V gene data show CDR1 as SNHLY and CDR2 as FYNNEI. The chain's CDR3 is CASMGAADTEAFF. DNA of the CDR3: TGTGCCAGCATGGGAGCGGCGGACACTGAAGCTTTCTTT.

The chain carries TRBV9 and TRBJ2-3; 11 bases map to TRBD2. The CDR3 has 21 residues. V shed 0 bases and J 4 bases; nucleotides not matched to a gene: 19. Germline V CDR1 and CDR2: SGDLS, YYNGEE. CDR3 nucleotide sequence: TGTGCCAGCAGCGTAGTCTCCAGGGTTAGCGGGGGGGCCTTCACATCAGATACGCAGTATTTT. Translated, it gives CASSVVSRVSGGAFTSDTQYF.

The rearrangement joins TRBV10-3 to TRBJ2-7; a weak D match, TRBD1 (5 bases). Trimming removed 6 bases at V and 7 bases at J, with 13 bases between. CDR3 size: 12 residues. Germline-derived CDR1 and CDR2 are ENHRY and SYGVKD. The CDR3 region is CAIRTGRKEQYF. The CDR3 DNA is TGTGCCATCAGAACAGGCCGAAAAGAGCAGTACTTC.

The genes are TRBV6-6 and TRBJ2-3; D ambiguous. The V gene's germline CDR1 is MNHNY and CDR2 SVGAGI (reference sequence). V lost 0 bases to trimming and J lost 2 bases, with 3 bases between them. The CDR3 spans 13 residues. CDR3 residues: CASSYSSTDTQYF. Here the CDR3 DNA reads TGTGCCAGCAGTTACTCTTCCACAGATACGCAGTATTTT.

The genes are TRBV6-6 and TRBJ2-3; D unresolved. Germline CDR1 reads MNHNY; CDR2 reads SVGAGI (reference sequence). V was clipped by 2 bases and J by 2 bases, with 8 bases between them. There are 14 residues in the CDR3. The DNA for the CDR3 is TGTGCCAGCAGTTACGGGCCTTTCACAGATACGCAGTATTTT. It encodes CASSYGPFTDTQYF.

The chain recombines TRBV9 with TRBJ2-1; D may match TRBD1 or TRBD2 (6 bases each). Trimming stripped 2 bases from V and 0 bases from J, with 15 bases between. In germline, CDR1 is SGDLS, CDR2 YYNGEE. The CDR3 runs 17 residues. The CDR3 bases are TGTGCCAGCAGCGTTCGGGGGCCCCCGATCTCCTACAATGAGCAGTTCTTC. It specifies CASSVRGPPISYNEQFF.

The CDR3 loop is CASSQQGGQGTRYTEAFF. In DNA form, the CDR3 reads TGCGCCAGCAGCCAGCAAGGGGGACAGGGGACTAGGTACACTGAAGCTTTCTTT. The gene calls are TRBV4-1 and TRBJ1-1, with 10 positions matching TRBD1. Per germline, CDR1 MGHRA and CDR2 YSYEKL. The CDR3 spans 18 residues. The ends lost 3 bases at V and 3 bases at J; junction bases unmatched: 13.

V and J are TRBV9 and TRBJ2-7; D may be TRBD1 (6 bases). CDR1 and CDR2 (germline): SGDLS, YYNGEE. With 4 bases removed from V and 2 bases from J, the gap between germline ends came to 10 bases. There are 13 residues in the CDR3. The CDR3 sequence is CASSLGGTYEQYF. CDR3 nucleotides: TGTGCCAGCAGCTTAGGGGGTACCTACGAGCAGTACTTC.

V usage is TRBV19 and J usage is TRBJ2-6; tentatively, D is TRBD1 (5 bases). The CDR3 totals 15 residues. Trimming removed 8 bases from V and 0 bases from J, with 11 bases in between. Germline values: CDR1 LNHDA, CDR2 SQIVND (reference sequence). The CDR3 here is CASGKGISGANVLTF. As DNA, the CDR3 is TGTGCCAGTGGGAAGGGGATCTCTGGGGCCAACGTCCTGACTTTC.

The chain recombines TRBV2 with TRBJ2-5; 12 nucleotides agree with TRBD2. The V and J ends lost 4 bases and 7 bases, in that order; junction bases with no gene match: 7. Germline V gene lookup returns CDR1 SNHLY and CDR2 FYNNEI. The length of the CDR3 is 15 residues. CDR3 DNA sequence: TGTGCCAGCAGTGGGGAGACTAGCGGGGGAGGGACCCAGTACTTC. This sequence encodes CASSGETSGGGTQYF.

Regarding this clone: One end of the junction fails to match germline, which may point to a read error. This rearrangement joins TRBV7-8 to TRBJ1-2, with 8 bases matching TRBD1. CDR3 length equals 12 residues. The germline CDR1 and CDR2 sequences are SGHVS and FQNEAQ. In DNA, the CDR3 is TGTACCAGCAGCACTACAGGGGGTGGCTACACCTTC. Protein sequence: CTSSTTGGGYTF. The whole variable domain, filled in from reference TRBV7-8 and TRBJ1-2, reads GAGVSQSPRYKVAKRGQDVALRCDPISGHVSLFWYQQALGQGPEFLTYFQNEAQLDKSGLPSDRFFAERPEGSVSTLKIQRTQQEDSAVYLCTSSTTGGGYTFGSGTRLTVV.

V and J are TRBV9 and TRBJ2-5; 10 nucleotides match TRBD2. The trim removed 1 base at V and 2 bases at J, leaving 5 bases unmatched. CDR3 length equals 16 residues. Germline assignment: CDR1 SGDLS and CDR2 YYNGEE. The CDR3 nucleotides are TGTGCCAGCAGCGTACTAGCGGGGGAGCAACAAGAGACCCAGTACTTC. It yields the protein CASSVLAGEQQETQYF.

V and J are TRBV30 and TRBJ2-7; D gene uncertain. Deletions cut 2 bases from V and 5 bases from J, with 10 bases between. This CDR3 has 12 residues. Germline assignment: CDR1 GTSNPN and CDR2 SVGIG (reference sequence). CDR3 protein: CAWSPLVDEQYF. The CDR3 region has the DNA TGTGCCTGGAGTCCCCTAGTTGACGAGCAGTACTTC.

V usage is TRBV11-2 and J usage is TRBJ1-5; 7 nucleotides line up with TRBD1. This CDR3 region has 15 residues. The ends lost 5 bases at V and 3 bases at J; junction bases unmatched: 7. CDR1 and CDR2 from the germline V gene are SGHAT and FQNNGV. The CDR3 loop reads CASSEMTGFNQPQHF. CDR3 nucleotides: TGTGCCAGCAGCGAGATGACAGGGTTCAATCAGCCCCAGCATTTT. Full variable domain (remainder filled in from reference TRBV11-2 and TRBJ1-5): EAGVAQSPRYKIIEKRQSVAFWCNPISGHATLYWYQQILGQGPKLLIQFQNNGVVDDSQLPKDRFSAERLKGVDSTLKIQPAKLEDSAVYLCASSEMTGFNQPQHFGDGTRLSIL.